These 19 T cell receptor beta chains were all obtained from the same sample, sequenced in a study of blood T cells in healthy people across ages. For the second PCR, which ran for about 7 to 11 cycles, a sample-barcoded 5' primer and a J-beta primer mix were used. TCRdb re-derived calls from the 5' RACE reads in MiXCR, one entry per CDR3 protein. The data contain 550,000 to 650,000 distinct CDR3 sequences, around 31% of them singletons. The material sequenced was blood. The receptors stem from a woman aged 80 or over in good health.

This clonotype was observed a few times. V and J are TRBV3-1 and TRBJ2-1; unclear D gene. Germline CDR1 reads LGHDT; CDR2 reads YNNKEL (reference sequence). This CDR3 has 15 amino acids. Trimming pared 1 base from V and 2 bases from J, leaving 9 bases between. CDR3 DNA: TGTGCCAGCAGCCAAGTTAGTAGTCCCTACAATGAGCAGTTCTTC. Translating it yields CASSQVSSPYNEQFF.

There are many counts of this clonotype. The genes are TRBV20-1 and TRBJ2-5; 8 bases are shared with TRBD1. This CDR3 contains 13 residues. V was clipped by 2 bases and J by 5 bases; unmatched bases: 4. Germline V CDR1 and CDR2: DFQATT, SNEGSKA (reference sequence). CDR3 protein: CSARQGALETQYF. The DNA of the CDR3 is TGCAGTGCTAGACAGGGGGCCCTGGAGACCCAGTACTTC.

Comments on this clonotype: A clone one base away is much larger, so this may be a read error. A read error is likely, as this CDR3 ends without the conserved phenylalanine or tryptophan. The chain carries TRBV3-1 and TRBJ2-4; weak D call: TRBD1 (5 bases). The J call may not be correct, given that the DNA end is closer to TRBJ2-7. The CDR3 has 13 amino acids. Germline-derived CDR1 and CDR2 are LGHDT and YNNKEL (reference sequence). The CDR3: CASSHRDHDEQYC. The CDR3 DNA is TGTGCCAGCAGCCACAGGGATCACGACGAGCAGTACTGC.

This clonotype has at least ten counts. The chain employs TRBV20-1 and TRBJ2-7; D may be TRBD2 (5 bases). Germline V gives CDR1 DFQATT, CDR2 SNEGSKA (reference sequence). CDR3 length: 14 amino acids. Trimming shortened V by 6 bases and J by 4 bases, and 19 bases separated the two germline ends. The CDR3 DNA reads TGCAGTGCCTCCGGGGAACTGTCCCTATACGAGCAGTACTTC. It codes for CSASGELSLYEQYF.

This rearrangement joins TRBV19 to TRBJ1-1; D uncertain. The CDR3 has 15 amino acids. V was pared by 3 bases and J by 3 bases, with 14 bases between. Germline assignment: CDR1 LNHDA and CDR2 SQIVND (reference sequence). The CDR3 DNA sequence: TGTGCCAGTAGTATGGCGGTCCTCGGAGACACTGAAGCTTTCTTT. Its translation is CASSMAVLGDTEAFF.

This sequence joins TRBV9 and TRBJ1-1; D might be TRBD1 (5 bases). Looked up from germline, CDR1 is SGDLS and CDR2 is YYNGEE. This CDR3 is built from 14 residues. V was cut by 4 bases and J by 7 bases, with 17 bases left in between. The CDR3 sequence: CASSPGPTPIEAFF. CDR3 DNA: TGTGCCAGCAGCCCGGGGCCGACACCTATTGAAGCTTTCTTT.

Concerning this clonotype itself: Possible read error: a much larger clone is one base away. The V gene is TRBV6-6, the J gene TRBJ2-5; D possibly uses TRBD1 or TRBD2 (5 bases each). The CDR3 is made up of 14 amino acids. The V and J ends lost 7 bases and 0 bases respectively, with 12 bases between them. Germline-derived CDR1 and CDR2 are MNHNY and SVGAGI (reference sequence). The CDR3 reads CASNDWGYQETQYF. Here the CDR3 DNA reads TGTGCCAGCAACGATTGGGGGTACCAAGAGACCCAGTACTTC.

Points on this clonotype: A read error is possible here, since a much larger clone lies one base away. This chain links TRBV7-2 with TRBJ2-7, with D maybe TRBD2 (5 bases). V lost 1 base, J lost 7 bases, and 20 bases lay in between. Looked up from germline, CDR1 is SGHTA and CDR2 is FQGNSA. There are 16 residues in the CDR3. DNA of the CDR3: TGTGCCAGCAGCTTAGATGCGGCTAGCCCAAACAATGAGCAGTACTTC. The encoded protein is CASSLDAASPNNEQYF.

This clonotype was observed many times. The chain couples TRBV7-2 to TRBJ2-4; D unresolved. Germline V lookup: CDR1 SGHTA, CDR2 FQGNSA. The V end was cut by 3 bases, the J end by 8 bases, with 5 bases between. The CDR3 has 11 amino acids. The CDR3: CASSLEDIQYF. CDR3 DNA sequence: TGTGCCAGCAGCTTGGAAGACATTCAGTACTTC.

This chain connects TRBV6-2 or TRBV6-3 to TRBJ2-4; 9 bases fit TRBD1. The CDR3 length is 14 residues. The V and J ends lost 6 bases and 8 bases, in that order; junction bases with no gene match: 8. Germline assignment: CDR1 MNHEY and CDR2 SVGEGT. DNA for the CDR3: TGTGCCAGCAGAGAGGGACAGGGTATGGACATTCAGTACTTC. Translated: CASREGQGMDIQYF.

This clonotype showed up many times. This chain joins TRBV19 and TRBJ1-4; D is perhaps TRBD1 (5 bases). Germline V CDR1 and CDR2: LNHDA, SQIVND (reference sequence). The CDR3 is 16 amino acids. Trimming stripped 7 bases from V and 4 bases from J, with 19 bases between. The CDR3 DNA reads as TGTGCCAGTACCTCGACAGAGACTCCGTTTAATGAAAAACTGTTTTTT. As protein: CASTSTETPFNEKLFF.

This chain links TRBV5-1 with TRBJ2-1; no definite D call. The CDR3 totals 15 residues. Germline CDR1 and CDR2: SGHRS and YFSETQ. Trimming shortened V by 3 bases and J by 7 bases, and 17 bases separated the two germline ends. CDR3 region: CASSSQDPGRNEQFF. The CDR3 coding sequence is TGCGCCAGCAGCTCCCAGGACCCCGGTCGGAATGAGCAGTTCTTC.

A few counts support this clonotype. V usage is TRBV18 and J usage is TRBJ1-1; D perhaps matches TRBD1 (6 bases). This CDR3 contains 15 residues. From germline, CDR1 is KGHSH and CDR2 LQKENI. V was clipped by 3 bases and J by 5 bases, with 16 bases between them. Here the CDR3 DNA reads TGTGCCAGCTCACCCAGGAGCCTAGGGGGAACTGAAGCTTTCTTT. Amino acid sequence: CASSPRSLGGTEAFF.

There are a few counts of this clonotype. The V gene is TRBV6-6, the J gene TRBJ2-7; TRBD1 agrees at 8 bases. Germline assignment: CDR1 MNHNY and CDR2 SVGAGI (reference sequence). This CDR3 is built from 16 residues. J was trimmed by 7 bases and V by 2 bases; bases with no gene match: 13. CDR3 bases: TGTGCCAGCAGTTACAGCGGACAGGGTCGAGCAATTGAGCAGTACTTC. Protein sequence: CASSYSGQGRAIEQYF.

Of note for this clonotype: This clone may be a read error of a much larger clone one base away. Written as DNA, the CDR3 is TGCAGTGCTGACTCAATCAGGGATACGCAGTATTTT. It codes for CSADSIRDTQYF. The chain is built from TRBV20-1 and TRBJ2-3; unclear D gene. CDR1 is DFQATT, CDR2 SNEGSKA, per germline (reference sequence). The V gene lost 5 bases and the J gene lost 6 bases, with 12 bases spanning the gap. The CDR3 sequence is 12 residues long.

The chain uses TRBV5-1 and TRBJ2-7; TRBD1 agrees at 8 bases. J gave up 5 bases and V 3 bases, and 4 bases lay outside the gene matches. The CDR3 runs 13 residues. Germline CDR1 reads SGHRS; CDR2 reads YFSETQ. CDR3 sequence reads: CASSWTGSDEQYF. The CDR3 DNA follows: TGCGCCAGCAGCTGGACAGGGAGTGACGAGCAGTACTTC.

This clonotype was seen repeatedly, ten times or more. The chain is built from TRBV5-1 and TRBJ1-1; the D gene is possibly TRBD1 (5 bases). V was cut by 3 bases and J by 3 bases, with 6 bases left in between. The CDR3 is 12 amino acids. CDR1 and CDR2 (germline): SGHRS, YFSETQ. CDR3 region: CASSWGHTEAFF. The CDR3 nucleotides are TGCGCCAGCAGCTGGGGACACACTGAAGCTTTCTTT.

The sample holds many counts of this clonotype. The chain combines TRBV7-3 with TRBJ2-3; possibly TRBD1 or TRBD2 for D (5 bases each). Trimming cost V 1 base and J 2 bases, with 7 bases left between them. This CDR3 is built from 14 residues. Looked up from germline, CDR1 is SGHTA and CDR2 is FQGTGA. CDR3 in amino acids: CASSLRGFTDTQYF. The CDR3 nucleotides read TGTGCCAGCAGCTTAAGGGGGTTCACAGATACGCAGTATTTT.

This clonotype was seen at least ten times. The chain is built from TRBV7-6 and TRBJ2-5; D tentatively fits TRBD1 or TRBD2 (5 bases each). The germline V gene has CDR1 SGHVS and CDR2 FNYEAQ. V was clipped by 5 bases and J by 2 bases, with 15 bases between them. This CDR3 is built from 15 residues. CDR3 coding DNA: TGTGCCAGCAGCCCCTTGGGGGACCCTCAAGAGACCCAGTACTTC. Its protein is CASSPLGDPQETQYF.